Each of the 9 T cell receptor beta chains below was sequenced from the same sample in a study of blood T cell repertoires in COVID-19. Data came from immunoSEQ multiplex PCR; TCRdb stores just in-frame clones and leaves some out. The table lists about 360,000 clones, around 87% of them singletons, with approximately 2.9% in the top ten. Sequencing was carried out using peripheral blood. Receptors originate from a human donor in a cohort sampled during active COVID-19.

Note on this clone: This CDR3 is also generated by other DNA sequences in the sample. The chain joins TRBV9 to TRBJ2-5; D uncertain. This CDR3 spans 14 amino acids. V was cut by 0 bases and J by 2 bases, with 8 bases left in between. In germline, CDR1 is SGDLS, CDR2 YYNGEE. The chain's CDR3 is CASSVGAEQETQYF. In nucleotides, the CDR3 is TGTGCCAGCAGCGTAGGGGCAGAACAAGAGACCCAGTACTTC. Combining the CDR3 with reference TRBV9 and TRBJ2-5 gives the whole variable domain DSGVTQTPKHLITATGQRVTLRCSPRSGDLSVYWYQQSLDQGLQFLIQYYNGEERAKGNILERFSAQQFPDLHSELNLSSLELGDSALYFCASSVGAEQETQYFGPGTRLLVL.

This chain connects TRBV12-3 or TRBV12-4 to TRBJ2-1; 8 nucleotides match TRBD1. Trimming removed 6 bases from V and 6 bases from J; junction bases left unmatched: 4. This CDR3 spans 13 amino acids. CDR3 sequence: CASRSTGVNEQFF. The CDR3 DNA sequence: TGTGCCAGCAGATCGACAGGGGTCAATGAGCAGTTCTTC.

V usage is TRBV15 and J usage is TRBJ1-5; D possibly corresponds to TRBD1 (5 bases). With 4 bases removed from V and 7 bases from J, the gap between germline ends came to 14 bases. CDR3 size: 14 residues. The germline V gene encodes CDR1 LNHNV and CDR2 YYDKDF (reference sequence). CDR3 protein: CATSKARGYQPQHF. In DNA, the CDR3 is TGTGCCACCAGCAAAGCGCGGGGGTACCAGCCCCAGCATTTT.

This chain uses TRBV5-6 with TRBJ2-4; weak D call: TRBD2 (5 bases). This CDR3 contains 14 residues. The V end was cut by 4 bases, the J end by 8 bases, with 16 bases between. The germline gives CDR1 SGHDT, CDR2 YYEEEE. The CDR3: CASSIRGAGDIQYF. DNA for the CDR3: TGTGCCAGCAGCATCCGCGGCGCCGGGGACATTCAGTACTTC.

The gene calls are TRBV4-1 and TRBJ2-7, with D possibly TRBD2 on 5 matching bases. CDR1 MGHRA and CDR2 YSYEKL come from the germline V gene. The V end lost 3 bases, the J end lost 7 bases, and 16 bases lay between the germline ends. This CDR3 is built from 14 residues. The CDR3 sequence is CASSHTIGRGEQYF. In nucleotides, the CDR3 is TGCGCCAGCAGCCACACTATCGGACGGGGTGAGCAGTACTTC.

This chain connects TRBV7-2 to TRBJ2-7; maybe TRBD2 (7 bases). This CDR3 spans 15 amino acids. The V end lost 1 base, the J end lost 0 bases, and 10 bases lay between the germline ends. CDR1 and CDR2 (germline): SGHTA, FQGNSA. In DNA, the CDR3 is TGTGCCAGCAGCTTAGACGGGGGGCGCTCCTACGAGCAGTACTTC. Residues: CASSLDGGRSYEQYF.

The genes are TRBV19 and TRBJ2-5; no clear D gene. The germline V and J ends were trimmed by 2 bases and 1 base, with 8 bases remaining between them. CDR1 and CDR2 from the germline V gene are LNHDA and SQIVND (reference sequence). CDR3 length: 14 amino acids. Here the CDR3 reads CASSILGSQETQYF. As DNA, the CDR3 is TGTGCCAGTAGTATACTAGGATCCCAAGAGACCCAGTACTTC.

The table lists this clone with a count of one. CDR3 residues: CASSQTGPPDQPQHF. For the CDR3, the DNA is TGTGCCAGCAGCCAGACAGGGCCCCCAGACCAGCCCCAGCATTTT. This chain connects TRBV21-1 to TRBJ1-5; the table's D call, TRBD1, has no DNA check behind it. TRBV21-1 represents a pseudogene. The CDR3 has 15 residues.

This sequence joins TRBV27 and TRBJ1-5; 8 bases are a match to TRBD1. The junction had 1 base not matched to a gene; V was cut back by 3 bases and J by 3 bases. Germline loops: CDR1 MNHEY, CDR2 SMNVEV (reference sequence). This CDR3 contains 14 residues. The DNA for the CDR3 is TGTGCCAGCAGTTTGACAGGGGTCAATCAGCCCCAGCATTTT. This gives the protein CASSLTGVNQPQHF.